This TCR beta chain was recorded in a study of blood T cell repertoires in COVID-19. Sequencing used immunoSEQ multiplex PCR; TCRdb keeps in-frame clones, though not all of them. This sample carries approximately 53,000 clones, approximately 90% of them seen once, and the ten largest clones take under 25%. This CDR3 spans 15 amino acids. Per germline, CDR1 LNHNV and CDR2 YYDKDF (reference sequence). V lost 3 bases and J lost 4; bases outside the gene matches: 7. The clonotype originates from a woman at least 80 years old with COVID-19, enrolled during active disease. The rearrangement uses TRBV15 and TRBJ2-5; 8 positions agree with TRBD1. The sample consisted of peripheral blood. CDR3 nucleotide sequence: TGTGCCACCAGCAGGGATGACAGGGGTCGAGAGACCCAGTACTTC. This sequence encodes CATSRDDRGRETQYF.